A selection of T cell receptor beta chains follows, all from one sample in a study of T cell changes during pregnancy in multiple sclerosis. The table came from immunoSEQ multiplex PCR; TCRdb's copy has only in-frame clones and leaves some out. The repertoire holds about 66,000 clones, with 91% as singletons. Sequences were derived from CD8+ T cells from peripheral blood mononuclear cells, sampled before pregnancy. These receptors originate from a female donor with multiple sclerosis, enrolled in a pregnancy study. Each CDR3 is given with its conserved first and last residue. The D gene is left open where the match is weak. Clone size is given for some rows only: seen once, a few or many times, or a class if the clone is expanded.

CASSALGGSGGNIQYF	TGTGCCAGCAGTGCCCTTGGAGGGTCGGGAGGAAACATTCAGTACTTC	TRBD2	TRBV6-1	TRBJ2-4	.
CASSVSGGAYNEQFF	TGTGCCAGCAGTGTTAGCGGGGGGGCGTACAATGAGCAGTTCTTC	TRBD2	TRBV6-5	TRBJ2-1	.
CASSYGSAEAFF	TGTGCCAGCAGTTACGGGAGCGCTGAAGCTTTCTTT	.	TRBV6-5	TRBJ1-1	.
CASTSAGELFF	TGTGCCAGCACCTCTGCCGGGGAGCTGTTTTTT	.	TRBV6-1	TRBJ2-2	.
CASSLVARTTGELFF	TGTGCCAGCAGCTTAGTTGCCCGTACAACCGGGGAGCTGTTTTTT	.	TRBV11-2	TRBJ2-2	.
CASSLAGLEFGEQYF	TGTGCCAGCAGCTTGGCGGGGTTGGAGTTCGGCGAGCAGTACTTC	.	TRBV5-4	TRBJ2-7	.
CASSLVGGVNNQPQHF	TGTGCCAGCAGTTTAGTGGGGGGAGTCAACAATCAGCCCCAGCATTTT	.	TRBV27	TRBJ1-5	once
CASSLRVLGHTEAFF	TGTGCCAGCAGCTTAAGGGTATTGGGGCACACTGAAGCTTTCTTT	.	TRBV13	TRBJ1-1	.
CASSLGVEGYNSPLHF	TGTGCCAGCAGCTTGGGAGTTGAGGGTTATAATTCACCCCTCCACTTT	.	TRBV5-6	TRBJ1-6	.
CASSIGQGAYNEQFF	TGTGCCAGTAGTATAGGACAGGGGGCATACAATGAGCAGTTCTTC	TRBD1	TRBV19	TRBJ2-1	.
CASSQTGLNTEAFF	TGTGCCAGCAGCCAGACAGGCTTGAACACTGAAGCTTTCTTT	.	TRBV7-8	TRBJ1-1	.
CASSLDIRTSGGTYNEQFF	TGTGCCAGCAGCTTAGATATTCGGACTAGCGGGGGTACCTACAATGAGCAGTTCTTC	TRBD2	TRBV7-8	TRBJ2-1	.
CASSGLAGGETQYF	TGTGCCAGCAGCGGATTAGCGGGAGGGGAGACCCAGTACTTC	TRBD2	TRBV11-1	TRBJ2-5	.
CASTFRKGQGLEKLFF	TGTGCCAGCACCTTTAGGAAGGGACAGGGTTTGGAAAAACTGTTTTTT	TRBD1	TRBV27	TRBJ1-4	.
CASSRTQGVVGEQYF	TGTGCCAGCAGCCGAACCCAGGGGGTTGTCGGAGAGCAGTACTTC	TRBD1	TRBV13	TRBJ2-7	once
CAWRGPTGTETQYF	TGTGCCTGGAGAGGCCCGACAGGGACAGAGACCCAGTACTTC	TRBD1	TRBV30	TRBJ2-5	.
CASSLGQSEAFF	TGCGCCAGCAGCTTGGGACAGTCTGAAGCTTTCTTT	.	TRBV5-1	TRBJ1-1	few
CASSYGTGPFHNEQFF	TGTGCCAGCAGTTACGGAACAGGGCCTTTCCACAATGAGCAGTTCTTC	.	TRBV6-5	TRBJ2-1	.
CASSLNPSQPQHF	TGTGCCAGCAGCTTAAATCCGAGTCAGCCCCAGCATTTT	.	TRBV7-3	TRBJ1-5	.
CASSPGGVQETQYF	TGTGCCAGCAGCCCCGGCGGGGTTCAAGAGACCCAGTACTTC	.	TRBV27	TRBJ2-5	.
CASSSGINSPQYF	TGTGCCAGCAGTTCCGGGATTAACTCTCCGCAGTATTTT	.	TRBV27	TRBJ2-3	.
CASSILPGSYEQYF	TGTGCCAGTAGTATACTCCCAGGTTCCTACGAGCAGTACTTC	.	TRBV19	TRBJ2-7	.
CASSLLAGQETQYF	TGTGCCAGCAGCTTACTAGCGGGGCAAGAGACCCAGTACTTC	TRBD2	TRBV7-6	TRBJ2-5	.
CASSPSGTGERGTYEQYF	TGTGCCAGCAGCCCTTCCGGGACAGGGGAACGAGGGACCTACGAGCAGTACTTC	TRBD1	TRBV11-3	TRBJ2-7	.